Reported below is one T cell receptor (beta chain). Its specificity is not known. Per germline, CDR1 SGHVS and CDR2 FNYEAQ. This CDR3 comprises 15 residues. Trimming removed 6 bases at V and 4 bases at J, with 18 bases between. This record belongs to a study of vaccination and CD4 T cells after COVID-19. Study-wide points: Reactive clonotype counts went from median 21 after infection to roughly 39 after vaccination, nonsignificantly.

Documented treatment: approximately 10-day PBMC culture with coronavirus spike peptide pools or control peptides (ViraFEST assay). Sequenced with the Oncomine TCR Beta short-read assay was DNA taken from cultured CD4+ T cells. Researchers extracted genomic DNA from CD4+ T cells that had been cultured. Via MiXCR, TCRdb re-called the PCR reads, giving one row per CDR3 protein. The sample lists around 20,000 distinct CDR3 sequences, about half occurring once. This sequence originates from a human donor who had recovered from COVID-19. The sample was CD4+ T cells from blood, cultured in vitro, taken before SARS-CoV-2 vaccination. V and J are TRBV7-6 and TRBJ1-1, with unresolved D. CDR3 bases: TGTGCCAGCAGGGACGGATGGGATTTTAGCACTGAAGCTTTCTTT. As protein: CASRDGWDFSTEAFF.